This TCR beta chain was sequenced for a study of blood T cell repertoires in COVID-19. Looking at the study overall: COVID-19 samples collected from the United States, Italy and Spain covered acute and convalescent phases.

V dropped 6 bases and J dropped 0 bases, with 14 bases sitting between them. Per germline, CDR1 SNHLY and CDR2 FYNNEI. The CDR3 contains 15 residues. The authors' processing: Estimation of nucleated cell counts relied on the amplification of reference gene primers. TCRdb keeps only in-frame clones here, not all; method: immunoSEQ multiplex PCR. V and J calls plus clone size are reproduced from that table; the DNA served to infer D and trimming. The table records approximately 200,000 clones, 80% to 90% of them present only once. This chain links TRBV2 with TRBJ1-2; a possible D gene is TRBD1 (6 bases). The receptor was isolated from a man aged 50 to 60 who had recovered from COVID-19. The material sequenced was peripheral blood. The CDR3 is CASSLNRAANYGYTF. CDR3 coding DNA: TGTGCCAGCAGCCTGAACAGGGCAGCTAACTATGGCTACACCTTC.